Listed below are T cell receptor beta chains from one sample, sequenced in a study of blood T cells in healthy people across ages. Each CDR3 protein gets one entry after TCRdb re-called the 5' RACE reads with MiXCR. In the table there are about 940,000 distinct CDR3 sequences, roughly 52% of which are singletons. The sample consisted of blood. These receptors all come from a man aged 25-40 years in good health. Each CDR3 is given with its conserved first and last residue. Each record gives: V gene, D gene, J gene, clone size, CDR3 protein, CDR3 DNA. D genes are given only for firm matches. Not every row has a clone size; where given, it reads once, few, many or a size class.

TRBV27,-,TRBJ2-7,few,CASSSAISYEQYF,TGTGCCAGCAGTTCCGCCATCTCCTACGAGCAGTACTTC
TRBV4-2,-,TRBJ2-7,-,CASSQDGGGDPSYNEQYF,TGTGCCAGCAGCCAAGATGGGGGCGGGGACCCCTCCTACAATGAGCAGTACTTC
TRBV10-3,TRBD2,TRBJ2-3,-,CVISITSGGAADTQYF,TGTGTCATCAGTATTACTAGCGGGGGGGCCGCAGATACGCAGTATTTT
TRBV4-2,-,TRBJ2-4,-,CASSPLGGHSDIQYF,TGTGCCAGCAGCCCGCTAGGGGGACATTCGGACATTCAGTACTTC
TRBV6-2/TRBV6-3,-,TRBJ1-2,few,CASSYLRINYGYTF,TGTGCCAGCAGTTACTTACGGATTAACTATGGCTACACCTTC
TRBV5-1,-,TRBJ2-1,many,CASTVGVYNEQFF,TGTGCCAGCACCGTCGGGGTCTACAATGAGCAGTTCTTC
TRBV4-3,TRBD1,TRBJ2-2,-,CASSQEVTGYTGELFF,TGCGCCAGCAGCCAAGAGGTGACAGGGTACACCGGGGAGCTGTTTTTT
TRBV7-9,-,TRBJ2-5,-,CASSLGFRTKPETQYF,TGTGCCAGCAGCTTGGGTTTCCGTACAAAACCAGAGACCCAGTACTTC
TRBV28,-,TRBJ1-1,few,CASSQITEAFF,TGTGCCAGCAGCCAGATCACTGAAGCTTTCTTT
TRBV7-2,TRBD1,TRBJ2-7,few,CASSPRTGGEYEQYF,TGTGCCAGCAGCCCCCGGACAGGGGGCGAGTACGAGCAGTACTTC
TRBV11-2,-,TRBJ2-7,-,CASSPGLDGYGSYEQYF,TGTGCCAGCAGCCCGGGACTGGACGGATATGGTTCCTACGAGCAGTACTTC
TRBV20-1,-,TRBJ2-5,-,CSAPSPDLTLLGEQYF,TGCAGTGCGCCTTCCCCGGACCTGACCCTCTTGGGGGAGCAGTACTTC
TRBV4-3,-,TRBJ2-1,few,CASSQEGSAQFF,TGCGCCAGCAGCCAAGAGGGTAGCGCGCAGTTCTTC
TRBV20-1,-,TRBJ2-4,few,CSARDHRSSGQNIQYF,TGCAGTGCTAGAGATCATCGAAGCAGCGGGCAAAACATTCAGTACTTC
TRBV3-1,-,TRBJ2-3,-,CASSQDPGSFSTDTQYF,TGTGCCAGCAGCCAAGACCCAGGTAGCTTTAGCACAGATACGCAGTATTTT
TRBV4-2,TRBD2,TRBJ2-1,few,CASSQDVSGGTGEQFF,TGTGCCAGCAGCCAAGATGTTAGCGGGGGGACCGGTGAGCAGTTCTTC